This passage covers 7 T cell receptor beta chains from one sample sequenced in a study of blood T cells in healthy people across ages. A second PCR of 7 to 11 cycles used a sample-barcoded 5' primer and a J-beta primer mix. TCRdb recomputed calls from the 5' RACE reads with MiXCR, one row per CDR3 protein. The data show around 990,000 distinct CDR3 sequences, less than 25% seen once. The same specimen was also included in a second study, on T cells of mothers and their children.

Sequenced sample: blood. These receptors were taken from a girl aged 2 to 9 in good health.

This clonotype appeared a few times. Given the absence of the conserved phenylalanine or tryptophan at the CDR3 end, a read error is likely. The DNA is omitted, as the CDR3 cannot be located on it reliably, and the CDR3 follows TCRdb's listing. This chain joins TRBV7-9 and TRBJ2-4; the D call TRBD1 from the table was never checked on the DNA. From its first to its last residue, the CDR3 has 12 amino acids. The germline CDR1 and CDR2 sequences are SEHNR and FQNEAQ (reference sequence). CDR3: CASSFKGQEFYI.

V gene TRBV20-1 combines with J gene TRBJ1-4; D may be TRBD1 (5 bases). Germline-derived CDR1 and CDR2 are DFQATT and SNEGSKA (reference sequence). Trimming stripped 0 bases from V and 0 bases from J, with 11 bases between. CDR3 size: 16 residues. The CDR3 protein is CSARDLAGATNEKLFF. The CDR3 region has the DNA TGCAGTGCTAGAGATTTAGCGGGGGCAACTAATGAAAAACTGTTTTTT.

This clonotype was seen only a few times. This chain uses TRBV6-1 with TRBJ2-1; TRBD1 agrees at 9 bases. V dropped 0 bases and J dropped 4; count of bases not matched to a gene: 4. The CDR3 totals 16 residues. CDR1 and CDR2 (germline): MNHNS, SASEGT. In nucleotides, the CDR3 is TGTGCCAGCAGTGAAGCTCTTGGACAGGGGTACAATGAGCAGTTCTTC. This sequence encodes CASSEALGQGYNEQFF.

This clonotype appeared a few times. The chain is built from TRBV12-3 or TRBV12-4 and TRBJ2-3, with TRBD2 as a possible D gene (5 bases). The ends were cut back, 7 bases at V and 6 bases at J, with 14 bases in the middle. The CDR3 spans 13 residues. The CDR3 protein is CASTITSGDTQYF. The CDR3 DNA reads TGTGCCAGCACGATCACTAGTGGCGATACGCAGTATTTT.

The CDR3 loop is CSARGQAQNIQYF. Here the CDR3 DNA reads TGCAGTGCTAGAGGACAGGCCCAAAACATTCAGTACTTC. The V gene is TRBV20-1, the J gene TRBJ2-4; TRBD1 is a possible D gene (6 bases). This CDR3 region has 13 residues. CDR1 and CDR2 from the germline V gene are DFQATT and SNEGSKA (reference sequence). V lost 1 base, J lost 5 bases, and 9 bases lay in between.

The chain uses TRBV5-1 and TRBJ2-4, with 11 positions matching TRBD1. The CDR3 totals 16 residues. The J segment lost 6 bases and the V segment lost 4 bases, leaving 9 bases of the junction unmatched. Germline V CDR1 and CDR2: SGHRS, YFSETQ. The CDR3 is CASSRGQGARGNIQYF. The CDR3 nucleotides are TGCGCCAGCAGCCGAGGACAGGGGGCTAGGGGAAACATTCAGTACTTC.

This clonotype was observed a few times. The chain uses TRBV4-2 and TRBJ2-7, with a possible D match to TRBD2 (5 bases). Per germline, CDR1 LGHNA and CDR2 YNFKEQ. Trimming removed 1 base from V and 2 bases from J, with 15 bases in between. The CDR3 spans 16 residues. CDR3 protein: CASSQVIGEQTYEQYF. CDR3 sequence (DNA): TGTGCCAGCAGCCAAGTTATCGGGGAGCAGACCTACGAGCAGTACTTC.